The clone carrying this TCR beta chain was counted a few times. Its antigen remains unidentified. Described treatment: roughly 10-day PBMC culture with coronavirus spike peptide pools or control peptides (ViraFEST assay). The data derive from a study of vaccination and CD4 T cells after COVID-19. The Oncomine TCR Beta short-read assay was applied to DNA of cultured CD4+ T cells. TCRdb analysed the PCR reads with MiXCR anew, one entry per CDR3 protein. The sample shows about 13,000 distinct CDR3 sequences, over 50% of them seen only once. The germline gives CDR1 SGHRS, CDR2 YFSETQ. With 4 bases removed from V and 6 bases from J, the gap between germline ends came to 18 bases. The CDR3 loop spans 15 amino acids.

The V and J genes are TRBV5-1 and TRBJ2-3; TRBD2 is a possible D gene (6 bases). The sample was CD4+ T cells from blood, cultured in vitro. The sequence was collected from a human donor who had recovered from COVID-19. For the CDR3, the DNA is TGCGCCAGCAGCCCCGGGACTCAACAACGGGATACGCAGTATTTT. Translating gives CASSPGTQQRDTQYF.